This entry lists 2 T cell receptor beta chains sequenced from one sample in a study of blood T cell repertoires in COVID-19. Method: immunoSEQ multiplex PCR; TCRdb's copy keeps in-frame clones and lacks some. The sample includes about 200,000 clones, roughly 90% seen only once; the top ten take 6.5% to 9%. The sample taken for sequencing was PBMCs or T cells enriched from blood (not recorded which). These receptor sequences come from a woman aged 18-29 years who had recovered from COVID-19.

The V gene is TRBV11-2, the J gene TRBJ1-3, with TRBD1 matching over 7 bases. The germline V gene has CDR1 SGHAT and CDR2 FQNNGV. The trim removed 5 bases at V and 2 bases at J, leaving 15 bases unmatched. This CDR3 comprises 18 residues. DNA of the CDR3: TGTGCCAGCAGCCGCTCATCCTTCCAGGGGGAAGCTGGAAACACCATATATTTT. It encodes CASSRSSFQGEAGNTIYF.

The genes are TRBV6-1 and TRBJ2-5; no reliable D call. This CDR3 has 12 residues. Germline CDR1 is MNHNS and CDR2 is SASEGT. The ends were cut back, 2 bases at V and 4 bases at J, with 5 bases in the middle. The CDR3 DNA sequence: TGTGCCAGCAGTGAACTTCGAGAGACCCAGTACTTC. Encoded protein: CASSELRETQYF.